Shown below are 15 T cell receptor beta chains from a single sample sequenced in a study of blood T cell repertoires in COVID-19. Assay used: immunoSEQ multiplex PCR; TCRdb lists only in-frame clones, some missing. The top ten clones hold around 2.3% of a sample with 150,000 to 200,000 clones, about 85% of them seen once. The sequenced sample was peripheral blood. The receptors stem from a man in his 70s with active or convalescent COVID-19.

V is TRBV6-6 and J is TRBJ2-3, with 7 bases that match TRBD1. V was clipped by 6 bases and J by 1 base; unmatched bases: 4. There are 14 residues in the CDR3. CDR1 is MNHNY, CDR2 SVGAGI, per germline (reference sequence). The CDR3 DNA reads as TGTGCCAGCAGCGACAGGGTTGGCACAGATACGCAGTATTTT. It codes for CASSDRVGTDTQYF.

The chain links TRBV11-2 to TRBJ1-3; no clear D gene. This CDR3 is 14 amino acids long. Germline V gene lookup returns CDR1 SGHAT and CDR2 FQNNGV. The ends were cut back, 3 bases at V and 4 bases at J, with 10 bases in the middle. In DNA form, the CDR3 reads TGTGCCAGCAGCTTTGGAGGGCGGGGAAACACCATATATTTT. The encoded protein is CASSFGGRGNTIYF.

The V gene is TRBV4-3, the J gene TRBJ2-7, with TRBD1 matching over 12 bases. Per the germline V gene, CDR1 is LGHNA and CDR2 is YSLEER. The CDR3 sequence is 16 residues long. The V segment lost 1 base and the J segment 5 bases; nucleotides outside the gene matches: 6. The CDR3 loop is CASSQGSGTGGNEQYF. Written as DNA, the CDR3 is TGCGCCAGCAGCCAAGGGTCTGGGACAGGGGGCAACGAGCAGTACTTC.

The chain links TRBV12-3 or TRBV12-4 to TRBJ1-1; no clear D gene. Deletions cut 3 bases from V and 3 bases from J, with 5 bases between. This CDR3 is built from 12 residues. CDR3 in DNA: TGTGCCAGCAGTTTTCTTGACACTGAAGCTTTCTTT. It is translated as CASSFLDTEAFF.

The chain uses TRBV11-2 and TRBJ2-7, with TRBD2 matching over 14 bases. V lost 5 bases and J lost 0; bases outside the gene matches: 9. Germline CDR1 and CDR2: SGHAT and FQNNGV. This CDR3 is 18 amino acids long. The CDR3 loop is CASSLRTSGGRSSYEQYF. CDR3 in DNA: TGTGCCAGCAGCCTAAGGACTAGCGGGGGGAGAAGCTCCTACGAGCAGTACTTC.

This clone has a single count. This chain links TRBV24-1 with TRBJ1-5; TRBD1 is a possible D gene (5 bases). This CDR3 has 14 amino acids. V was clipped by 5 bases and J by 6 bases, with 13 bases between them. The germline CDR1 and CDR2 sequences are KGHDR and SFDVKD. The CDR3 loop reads CATSGRGVRQPQHF. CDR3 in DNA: TGTGCCACCAGTGGTCGGGGGGTGCGTCAGCCCCAGCATTTT.

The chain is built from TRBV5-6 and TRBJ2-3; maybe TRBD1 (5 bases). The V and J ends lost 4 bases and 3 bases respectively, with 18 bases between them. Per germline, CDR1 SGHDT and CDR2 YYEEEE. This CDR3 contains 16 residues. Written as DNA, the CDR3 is TGTGCCAGCAGCAGGGTTTGGACACTCGATACAGATACGCAGTATTTT. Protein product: CASSRVWTLDTDTQYF.

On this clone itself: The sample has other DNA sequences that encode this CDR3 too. The CDR3 sequence is CASSTGGNTEAFF. The CDR3 bases are TGTGCCAGTAGCACAGGGGGGAACACTGAAGCTTTCTTT. The chain carries TRBV19 and TRBJ1-1; 8 bases line up with TRBD1. Germline V gene data show CDR1 as LNHDA and CDR2 as SQIVND (reference sequence). V lost 6 bases to trimming and J lost 1 base; unmatched junction nucleotides: 1. This CDR3 is built from 13 residues.

The CDR3 sequence is CASSVGQGPNYGYTF. The CDR3 nucleotides are TGTGCCAGCAGCGTCGGACAGGGTCCTAACTATGGCTACACCTTC. The genes are TRBV9 and TRBJ1-2; 8 nucleotides align to TRBD1. The CDR3 sequence is 15 residues long. V was pared by 2 bases and J by 0 bases, with 3 bases of the junction left unmatched. Germline V gene data show CDR1 as SGDLS and CDR2 as YYNGEE.

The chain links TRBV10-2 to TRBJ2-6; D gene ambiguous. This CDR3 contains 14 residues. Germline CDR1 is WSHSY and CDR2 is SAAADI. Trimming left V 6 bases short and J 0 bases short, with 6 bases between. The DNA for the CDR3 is TGCGCCAGCAGCCCCTCCTCTGGGGCCAACGTCCTGACTTTC. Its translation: CASSPSSGANVLTF.

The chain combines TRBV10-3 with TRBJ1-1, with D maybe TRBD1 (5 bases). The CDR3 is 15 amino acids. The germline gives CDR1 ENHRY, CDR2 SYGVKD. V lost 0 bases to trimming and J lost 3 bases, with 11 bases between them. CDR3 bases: TGTGCCATCAGTGAGTCCCAGTGGGGCGACACTGAAGCTTTCTTT. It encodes CAISESQWGDTEAFF.

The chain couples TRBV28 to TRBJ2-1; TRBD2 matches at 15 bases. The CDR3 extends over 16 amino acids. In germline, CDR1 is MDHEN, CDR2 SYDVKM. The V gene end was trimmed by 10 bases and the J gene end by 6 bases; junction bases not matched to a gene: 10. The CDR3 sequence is CATKNPGLAGGNEQFF. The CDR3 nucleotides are TGTGCCACCAAGAATCCGGGACTAGCGGGGGGCAATGAGCAGTTCTTC. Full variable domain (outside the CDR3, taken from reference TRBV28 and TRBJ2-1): DVKVTQSSRYLVKRTGEKVFLECVQDMDHENMFWYRQDPGLGLRLIYFSYDVKMKEKGDIPEGYSVSREKKERFSLILESASTNQTSMYLCATKNPGLAGGNEQFFGPGTRLTVL.

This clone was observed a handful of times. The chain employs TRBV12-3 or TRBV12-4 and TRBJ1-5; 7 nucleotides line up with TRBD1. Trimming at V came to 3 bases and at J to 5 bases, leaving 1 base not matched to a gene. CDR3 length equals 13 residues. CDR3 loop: CASSFQGDQPQHF. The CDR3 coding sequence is TGTGCCAGCAGTTTCCAGGGGGATCAGCCCCAGCATTTT.

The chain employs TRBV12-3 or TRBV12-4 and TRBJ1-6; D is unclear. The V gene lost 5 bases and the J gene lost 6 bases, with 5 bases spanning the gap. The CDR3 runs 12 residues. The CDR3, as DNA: TGTGCCAGCAGTCTCCTTAATTCACCCCTCCACTTT. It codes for CASSLLNSPLHF.

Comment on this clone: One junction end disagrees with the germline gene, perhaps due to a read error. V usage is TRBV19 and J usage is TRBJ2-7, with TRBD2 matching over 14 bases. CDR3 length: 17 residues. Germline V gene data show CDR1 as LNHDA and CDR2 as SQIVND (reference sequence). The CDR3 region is CTSSIGTSGSFFYEQYF. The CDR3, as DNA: TGTACCAGTAGTATTGGGACTAGCGGGAGCTTTTTCTACGAGCAGTACTTC.